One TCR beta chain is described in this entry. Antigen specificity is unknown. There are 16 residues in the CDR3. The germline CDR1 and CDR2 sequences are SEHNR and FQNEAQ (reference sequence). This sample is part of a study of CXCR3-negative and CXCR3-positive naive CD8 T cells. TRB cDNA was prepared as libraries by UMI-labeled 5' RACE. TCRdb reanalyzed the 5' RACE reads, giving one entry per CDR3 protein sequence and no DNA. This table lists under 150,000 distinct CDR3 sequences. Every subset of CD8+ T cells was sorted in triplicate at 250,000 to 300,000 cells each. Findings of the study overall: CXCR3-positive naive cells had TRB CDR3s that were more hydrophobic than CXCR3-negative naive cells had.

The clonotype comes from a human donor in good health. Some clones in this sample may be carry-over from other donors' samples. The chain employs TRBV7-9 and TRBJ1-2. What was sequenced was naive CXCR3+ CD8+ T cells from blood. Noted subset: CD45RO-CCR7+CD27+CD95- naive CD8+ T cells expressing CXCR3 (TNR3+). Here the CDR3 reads CASTLVEETNNYGYTF.